This record looks at one T cell receptor (beta chain) sequence and its context. Its antigen is as yet unknown. TCRdb's copy holds only in-frame clones and misses some; the assay was immunoSEQ multiplex PCR. The sample gives over 850,000 clones, around 78% of which show up once; under 0.6% is in the top ten. The CDR3 sequence is 13 residues long. Germline-derived CDR1 and CDR2 are MNHEY and SVGAGI. V lost 2 bases and J lost 6, with 8 bases in between. This record comes from a study of shared clonotypes between healthy human individuals. Study-level background: CD8 memory received one plate per donor, CD8 naive two, CD4 memory three and CD4 naive three.

Findings and limits, study-wide: Rarefaction showed that sequencing of sorted subsets was incomplete (despite large depth). Memory subsets generally showed lower estimated richness than naive subsets.

The sequenced sample consisted of memory CD4+ T cells from PBMCs. Subset reported: CD45RA-negative fraction. This TCR was recovered from a man younger than 30 in good health. Some clones in this sample may be carry-over from other donors' samples. The V call is TRBV6-5, the J call TRBJ1-5, with a weak D call TRBD1 (5 bases). CDR3 DNA: TGTGCCAGCAGTTACCAGGGCGGTCAGCCCCAGCATTTT. Protein sequence: CASSYQGGQPQHF.